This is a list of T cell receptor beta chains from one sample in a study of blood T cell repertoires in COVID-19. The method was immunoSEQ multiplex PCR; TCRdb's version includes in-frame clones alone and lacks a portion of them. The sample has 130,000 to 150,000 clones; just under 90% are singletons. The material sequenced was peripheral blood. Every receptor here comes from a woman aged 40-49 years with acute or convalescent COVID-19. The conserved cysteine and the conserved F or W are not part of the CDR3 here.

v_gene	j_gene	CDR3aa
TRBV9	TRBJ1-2	ASSGTGFGYT
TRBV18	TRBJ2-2	ASSPRVAGSTGELF
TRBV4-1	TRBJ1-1	ASSQAPGQRNTEAF
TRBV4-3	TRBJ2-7	ASSPGTGRYEQY
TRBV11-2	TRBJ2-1	ASSLTLRGTSGAREQF
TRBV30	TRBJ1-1	AWSPLDRGKPEAF
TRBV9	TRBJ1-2	ASSPGQGNYGYT
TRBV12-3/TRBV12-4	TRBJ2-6	ASSLYPNVLT
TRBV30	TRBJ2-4	AWSAPSARAGKNIQY
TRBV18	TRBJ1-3	ASSPLSDGGGNTIY